Following are 2 T cell receptor beta chains from one sample sequenced in a study of cytomegalovirus exposure and HLA in healthy donors. The study ran its PCR with 60 Vbeta and 13 Jbeta primers. Clones were read by immunoSEQ multiplex PCR, and TCRdb kept only the in-frame ones, dropping some. The repertoire holds 90,000 to 150,000 clones, with over 75% as singletons. Material for sequencing was PBMCs. Receptor source: a human donor in good health.

The rearrangement joins TRBV18 to TRBJ1-2, with 9 bases lining up with TRBD1. This CDR3 is 15 amino acids long. The J segment lost 5 bases and the V segment lost 3 bases, leaving 7 bases of the junction unmatched. In germline, CDR1 is KGHSH, CDR2 LQKENI. CDR3 sequence (DNA): TGTGCCAGCTCACCGGGGACAGGGTTAGGATATGGCTACACCTTC. It yields the protein CASSPGTGLGYGYTF.

This clone was detected only once. The chain uses TRBV19 and TRBJ2-1; 9 bases are shared with TRBD2. The CDR3 is made up of 15 amino acids. Germline V gives CDR1 LNHDA, CDR2 SQIVND (reference sequence). V gave up 6 bases and J gave up 5 bases; unmatched junction bases: 8. DNA for the CDR3: TGTGCCAGTAGCTCTAGCGGGAACGTGCACAATGAGCAGTTCTTC. Translation: CASSSSGNVHNEQFF.